This TCR beta chain appears in the sequencing data of a study of OX40 agonist ivuxolimab in advanced cancers. Study-wide results and caveats: Average numbers of expanded clones were greater in CD8+ T cells than in CD4+.

People who had autoimmune disease history or systemic immunosuppression were excluded. As regards this clone: What it binds is unknown.

Per germline, CDR1 LNHDA and CDR2 SQIVND (reference sequence). Trimming removed 4 bases from V and 7 bases from J; junction bases left unmatched: 1. CDR3 length: 11 amino acids. The method was immunoSEQ multiplex PCR; TCRdb's version includes in-frame clones alone and lacks a portion of them. The sample lists more than 60,000 clones, more than 80% occurring once. Source: CD4+ or CD8+ T cells sorted from blood, taken in a trial of the OX40 agonist ivuxolimab. This TCR derives from an adult with an advanced solid tumor such as melanoma, head and neck, liver or kidney cancer. V usage is TRBV19 and J usage is TRBJ2-7; 7 bases fit TRBD1. In nucleotides, the CDR3 is TGTGCCAGTAGTACAGGGGGTGAGCAGTACTTC. Protein sequence: CASSTGGEQYF.